Below are 5 T cell receptor beta chains sequenced from a single sample in a study of CD8 T cells in ankylosing spondylitis (dated by TCRdb to 2017 to 2019). Library creation used 5' RACE. Sequencing relied on an Illumina HiSeq 2500. Using fastp trimming at Q25 and MiXCR clonotype assembly, TCRdb reanalyzed the public sequencing data and kept in-frame beta chains. Merged by CDR3 protein, the rows form single entries marked with the most common genes and DNA. For this sample there are under 300,000 distinct CDR3 sequences; roughly a tenth appear just once. Under 8% of the sample is in the top ten clones. The sample was blood, either unsorted or a sorted T cell fraction (not recorded which). All receptors derive from a male donor with ankylosing spondylitis or in good health (not recorded which).

This clonotype was counted at least ten times. V gene TRBV11-2 combines with J gene TRBJ1-1; D unclear. V dropped 2 bases and J dropped 4 bases, with 11 bases sitting between them. Germline CDR1 is SGHAT and CDR2 is FQNNGV. This CDR3 region has 14 residues. CDR3: CASSLRESVTEAFF. In DNA, the CDR3 is TGTGCCAGCAGCTTAAGGGAGTCGGTCACTGAAGCTTTCTTT.

This chain links TRBV5-5 with TRBJ1-4; D is undetermined. The V end lost 4 bases, the J end lost 8 bases, and 9 bases lay between the germline ends. The length of the CDR3 is 12 residues. CDR1 SGHKS and CDR2 YYEKEE come from the germline V gene (reference sequence). The CDR3 nucleotides are TGTGCCAGCAGCCTTCCCATGGAAAAACTGTTTTTT. It codes for CASSLPMEKLFF.

This clonotype came up many times. CDR3 coding DNA: TGTGCCAGCAGCCCCGACGGAGCGGGCGCGCAGTATTTT. Translated, it gives CASSPDGAGAQYF. The chain joins TRBV7-6 to TRBJ2-3; D is possibly TRBD2 (6 bases). Trimming cost V 5 bases and J 10 bases, with 16 bases left between them. The CDR3 sequence is 13 residues long. CDR1 and CDR2 (germline): SGHVS, FNYEAQ.

This clonotype was recorded many times. The chain carries TRBV7-6 and TRBJ2-1, with D possibly being TRBD2 (5 bases). Trimming pared 4 bases from V and 7 bases from J, leaving 14 bases between. This CDR3 is built from 14 residues. Germline CDR1 SGHVS, CDR2 FNYEAQ. The DNA for the CDR3 is TGTGCCAGCAGCTCCTCAGCGGAGCTTAATGAGCAGTTCTTC. Amino acid sequence: CASSSSAELNEQFF.

The V and J genes are TRBV28 and TRBJ2-1, with D possibly TRBD2 on 5 matching bases. Germline V CDR1 and CDR2: MDHEN, SYDVKM. With 5 bases removed from V and 9 bases from J, the gap between germline ends came to 17 bases. The CDR3 consists of 14 residues. The CDR3 protein is CASSLSGAKGEQFF. CDR3 nucleotide sequence: TGTGCCAGCAGTCTCAGCGGAGCAAAGGGTGAGCAGTTCTTC. Based on the CDR3 plus reference TRBV28 and TRBJ2-1, the full variable domain is DVKVTQSSRYLVKRTGEKVFLECVQDMDHENMFWYRQDPGLGLRLIYFSYDVKMKEKGDIPEGYSVSREKKERFSLILESASTNQTSMYLCASSLSGAKGEQFFGPGTRLTVL.